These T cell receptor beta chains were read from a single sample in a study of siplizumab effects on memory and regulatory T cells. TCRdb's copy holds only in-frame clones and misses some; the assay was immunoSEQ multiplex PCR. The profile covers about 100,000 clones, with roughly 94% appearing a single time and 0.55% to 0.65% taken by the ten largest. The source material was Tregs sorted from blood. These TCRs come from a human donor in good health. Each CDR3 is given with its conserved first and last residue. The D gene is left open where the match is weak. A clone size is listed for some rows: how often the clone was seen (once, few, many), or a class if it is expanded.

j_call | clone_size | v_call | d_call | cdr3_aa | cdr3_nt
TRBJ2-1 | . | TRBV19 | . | CASSKYQGRVDEQFF | TGTGCCAGTAGTAAATATCAGGGTAGGGTGGATGAGCAGTTCTTC
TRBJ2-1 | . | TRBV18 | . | CASSPRLLASSYNEQFF | TGTGCCAGCTCACCGCGCCTTCTCGCAAGCTCCTACAATGAGCAGTTCTTC
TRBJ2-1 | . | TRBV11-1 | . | CASSFGLVGNEQFF | TGTGCCAGCAGCTTCGGACTGGTGGGAAATGAGCAGTTCTTC
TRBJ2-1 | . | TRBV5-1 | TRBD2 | CASSFSLSLAGGHNEQFF | TGCGCCAGCAGCTTCTCCCTCTCGCTAGCGGGAGGGCACAATGAGCAGTTCTTC
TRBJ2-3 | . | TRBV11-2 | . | CASSRGTTRRTQYF | TGTGCCAGCAGCCGCGGGACGACACGACGTACGCAGTATTTT
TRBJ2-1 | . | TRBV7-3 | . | CASSPSGIYNEQFF | TGTGCCAGCAGCCCCAGTGGGATTTACAATGAGCAGTTCTTC
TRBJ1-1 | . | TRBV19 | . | CASSSLGTGNTEAFF | TGTGCCAGTAGTTCCCTGGGGACGGGCAACACTGAAGCTTTCTTT
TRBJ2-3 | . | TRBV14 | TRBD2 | CASSQGWRGGFRTDTQYF | TGTGCCAGCAGCCAAGGGTGGCGCGGGGGATTCCGGACAGATACGCAGTATTTT
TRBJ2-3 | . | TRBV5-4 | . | CASSQRTGLTDTQYF | TGTGCCAGCAGCCAACGTACGGGTTTGACAGATACGCAGTATTTT
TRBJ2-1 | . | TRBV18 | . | CASSVYQDPNEQFF | TGTGCCAGCTCAGTGTATCAGGACCCCAATGAGCAGTTCTTC
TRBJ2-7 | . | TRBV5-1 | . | CASSPLARGEQYF | TGCGCCAGCAGCCCACTAGCTCGGGGCGAGCAGTACTTC
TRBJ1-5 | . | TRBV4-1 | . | CASSQVISRANQPQHF | TGCGCCAGCAGCCAAGTTATCTCCAGGGCCAATCAGCCCCAGCATTTT
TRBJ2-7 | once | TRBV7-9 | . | CASTGDFSVAGSSYEQYF | TGTGCCAGCACAGGGGACTTTTCTGTGGCAGGGTCGTCCTACGAGCAGTACTTC
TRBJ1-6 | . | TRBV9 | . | CASSVTPLGSPLHF | TGTGCCAGCAGCGTCACCCCCCTCGGTTCACCCCTCCACTTT
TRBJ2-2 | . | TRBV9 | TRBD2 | CASSVSGGLPPNTGELFF | TGTGCCAGCAGCGTATCGGGGGGGCTCCCACCGAACACCGGGGAGCTGTTTTTT
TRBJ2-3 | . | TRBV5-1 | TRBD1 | CASSFTGGYTDTQYF | TGCGCCAGCAGCTTTACAGGGGGGTACACAGATACGCAGTATTTT
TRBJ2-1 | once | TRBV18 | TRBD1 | CASSPGQGYNEQFF | TGTGCCAGCTCACCGGGACAGGGCTACAATGAGCAGTTCTTC
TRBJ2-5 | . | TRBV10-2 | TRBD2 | CASSEGAGRGETQYF | TGCGCCAGCAGTGAAGGAGCAGGGAGGGGAGAGACCCAGTACTTC
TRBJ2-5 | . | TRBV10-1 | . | CASSESRRETQYF | TGCGCCAGCAGTGAGTCCAGGAGAGAGACCCAGTACTTC
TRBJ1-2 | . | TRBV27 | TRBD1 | CASSLYSGGGYTF | TGTGCCAGCAGTTTATATTCAGGGGGTGGCTACACCTTC
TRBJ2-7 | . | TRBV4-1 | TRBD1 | CASSQTTGVIYEQYF | TGCGCCAGCAGCCAGACGACAGGGGTGATCTACGAGCAGTACTTC
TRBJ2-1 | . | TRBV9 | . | CASSARPDGYNEQFF | TGTGCCAGCAGCGCCCGCCCCGACGGCTACAATGAGCAGTTCTTC
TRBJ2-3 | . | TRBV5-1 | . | CASSFGDRPDTQYF | TGCGCCAGCAGCTTCGGAGATCGGCCAGATACGCAGTATTTT
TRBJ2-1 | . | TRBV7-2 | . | CASSLVVEAEQFF | TGTGCCAGCAGCTTAGTAGTAGAAGCTGAGCAGTTCTTC
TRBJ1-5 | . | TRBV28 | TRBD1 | CASSLIQGADQPQHF | TGTGCCAGCAGTCTAATACAGGGGGCTGATCAGCCCCAGCATTTT
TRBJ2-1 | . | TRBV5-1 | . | CASSLVRHNEQFF | TGCGCCAGCAGCTTGGTACGCCACAATGAGCAGTTCTTC
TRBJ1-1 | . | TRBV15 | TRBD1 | CATSSRGLNTEAFF | TGTGCCACCTCGAGCAGGGGGCTGAACACTGAAGCTTTCTTT
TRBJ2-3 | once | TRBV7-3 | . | CASSLGSITDTQYF | TGTGCCAGCAGCCTAGGGTCCATCACAGATACGCAGTATTTT
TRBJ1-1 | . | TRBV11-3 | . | CASSSNRGTEAFF | TGTGCCAGCAGCTCAAACAGAGGAACTGAAGCTTTCTTT
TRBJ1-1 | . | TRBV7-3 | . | CASSSNIDTEAFF | TGTGCCAGCAGCTCAAATATTGACACTGAAGCTTTCTTT
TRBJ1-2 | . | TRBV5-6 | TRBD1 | CASSGRRQGLGYTF | TGTGCCAGCAGCGGACGGCGACAGGGACTAGGCTACACCTTC
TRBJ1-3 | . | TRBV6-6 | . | CASSSDTRNTIYF | TGTGCCAGCAGTTCCGACACCCGAAACACCATATATTTT
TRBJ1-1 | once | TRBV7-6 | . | CASSNPDGREWAEAFF | TGTGCCAGCAGCAACCCGGACGGCCGAGAGTGGGCTGAAGCTTTCTTT
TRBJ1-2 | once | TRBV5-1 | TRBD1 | CASSVQGAGSGYTF | TGCGCCAGCAGCGTACAGGGGGCGGGTTCTGGCTACACCTTC
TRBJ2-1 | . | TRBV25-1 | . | CASSEYRVGDNGQFF | TGTGCCAGCAGTGAATATCGCGTGGGGGACAATGGGCAGTTCTTC
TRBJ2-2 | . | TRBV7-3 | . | CASRGTRGTGELFF | TGTGCCAGCAGGGGGACTCGGGGCACCGGGGAGCTGTTTTTT
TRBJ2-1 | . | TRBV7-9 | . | CASSWTGSEQFF | TGTGCCAGCAGCTGGACCGGAAGTGAGCAGTTCTTC
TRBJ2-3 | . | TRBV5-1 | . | CASSPRRAGVVDTQYF | TGCGCCAGCAGCCCCCGGCGGGCAGGGGTGGTGGATACGCAGTATTTT
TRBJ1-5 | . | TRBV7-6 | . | CASSPQSNQPQHF | TGTGCCAGCAGCCCACAAAGCAATCAGCCCCAGCATTTT
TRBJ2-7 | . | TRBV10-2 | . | CASSELNSYEQYF | TGCGCCAGCAGTGAGTTGAATTCCTACGAGCAGTACTTC
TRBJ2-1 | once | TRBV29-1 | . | CSVVPLSYNEQFF | TGCAGCGTTGTGCCCCTATCCTACAATGAGCAGTTCTTC
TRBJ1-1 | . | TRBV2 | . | CASSLNTEAFF | TGTGCCAGCAGTCTGAACACTGAAGCTTTCTTT
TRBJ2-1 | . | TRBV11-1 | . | CASSRTLTGDQEQFF | TGTGCCAGCAGCCGGACCCTGACGGGGGACCAGGAGCAGTTCTTC
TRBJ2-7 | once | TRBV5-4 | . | CASSLEGYEQYF | TGTGCCAGCAGCTTGGAAGGGTACGAGCAGTACTTC
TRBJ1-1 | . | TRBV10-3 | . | CAISEMRGGAFF | TGTGCCATCAGTGAGATGAGGGGGGGAGCTTTCTTT
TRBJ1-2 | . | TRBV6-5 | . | CASRPAGQFYGYTF | TGTGCCAGCAGACCGGCGGGACAATTCTATGGCTACACCTTC
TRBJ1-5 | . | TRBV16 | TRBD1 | CASSRDRGQPQHF | TGTGCCAGCAGCCGCGACAGGGGTCAGCCCCAGCATTTT
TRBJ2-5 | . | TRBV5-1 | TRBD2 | CASRHWAGVRETQYF | TGCGCCAGCAGGCACTGGGCGGGAGTACGAGAGACCCAGTACTTC
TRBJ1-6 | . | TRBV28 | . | CASSFARQAVNSPLHF | TGTGCCAGCAGTTTTGCCCGACAGGCGGTGAATTCACCCCTCCACTTT
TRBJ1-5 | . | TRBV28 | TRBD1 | CASTNRGVGSNQPQHF | TGTGCCAGCACTAACAGGGGCGTGGGTAGCAATCAGCCCCAGCATTTT
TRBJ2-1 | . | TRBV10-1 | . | CASSESGVRGNEQFF | TGCGCCAGCAGTGAGTCGGGGGTACGGGGCAATGAGCAGTTCTTC
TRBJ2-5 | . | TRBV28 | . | CASSQTQGTKQYF | TGTGCCAGCAGCCAAACACAGGGTACGAAGCAGTACTTC
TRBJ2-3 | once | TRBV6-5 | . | CASSYGGWTDTQYF | TGTGCCAGCAGTTACGGCGGTTGGACAGATACGCAGTATTTT